What follows are 20 T cell receptor beta chains derived from one specimen sequenced in a study of T cell responses to AZD1222 COVID-19 vaccine. Only in-frame clones appear in the TCRdb table, and some are missing; sequencing was by immunoSEQ multiplex PCR. The table includes roughly 100,000 clones, about 88% detected once. Here the sequenced sample was peripheral blood, taken on day 0 of AZD1222 vaccination. These receptors all stem from an adult in good health.

This clone was seen just once. The chain recombines TRBV7-9 with TRBJ1-1; 9 bases align to TRBD1. Trimming at V came to 5 bases and at J to 1 base, leaving 2 bases not matched to a gene. This CDR3 has 14 amino acids. From germline, CDR1 is SEHNR and CDR2 FQNEAQ (reference sequence). The CDR3 sequence is CASSKGQGNTEAFF. The CDR3 DNA sequence: TGTGCCAGCAGCAAGGGACAGGGGAACACTGAAGCTTTCTTT.

This chain links TRBV9 with TRBJ1-4; TRBD1 agrees at 7 bases. With V trimmed by 0 bases and J by 3 bases, 5 bases remained unmatched. The CDR3 runs to 16 residues. Germline-derived CDR1 and CDR2 are SGDLS and YYNGEE. The CDR3 region is CASSVGRGLANEKLFF. CDR3 in DNA: TGTGCCAGCAGCGTAGGAAGGGGGCTGGCTAATGAAAAACTGTTTTTT.

The chain recombines TRBV28 with TRBJ2-7, with D possibly TRBD1 on 5 matching bases. The CDR3 totals 13 residues. In germline, CDR1 is MDHEN, CDR2 SYDVKM. Trimming removed 3 bases at V and 3 bases at J, with 9 bases between. CDR3 in amino acids: CASSFRAYYEQYF. The CDR3, as DNA: TGTGCCAGCAGTTTCAGGGCCTACTACGAGCAGTACTTC.

The J gene is TRBJ2-1, the V gene TRBV5-1; 9 bases fit TRBD2. The J segment lost 7 bases and the V segment lost 1 base, leaving 15 bases of the junction unmatched. CDR1 SGHRS and CDR2 YFSETQ come from the germline V gene. CDR3 length: 18 residues. Here the CDR3 reads CASSLRFAGGISGNEQFF. The CDR3 DNA reads as TGCGCCAGCAGCTTGCGATTTGCGGGAGGGATATCTGGGAATGAGCAGTTCTTC.

The chain uses TRBV2 and TRBJ2-5; 8 positions match TRBD2. The CDR3 has 14 amino acids. Germline V gives CDR1 SNHLY, CDR2 FYNNEI. Trimming removed 10 bases from V and 1 base from J; junction bases left unmatched: 8. In nucleotides, the CDR3 is TGTGCCACGAGTCCTAGCGGGCTCCAAGAGACCCAGTACTTC. Protein sequence: CATSPSGLQETQYF.

The genes are TRBV6-6 and TRBJ2-3; D gene uncertain. V shed 2 bases and J shed 2 bases, with 11 bases lying between them. Germline V gene sequence: CDR1 MNHNY, CDR2 SVGAGI (reference sequence). The CDR3 is 15 residues long. DNA of the CDR3: TGTGCCAGCAGTTACGGGCAGCGATTCACAGATACGCAGTATTTT. Its translation: CASSYGQRFTDTQYF.

The chain couples TRBV6-5 to TRBJ2-7, with a possible D match to TRBD2 (6 bases). The CDR3 covers 12 residues. V lost 3 bases and J 7 bases, leaving 10 bases between the germline ends. Per germline, CDR1 MNHEY and CDR2 SVGAGI. The CDR3 loop reads CASSYTGDEQYF. CDR3 in DNA: TGTGCCAGCAGTTATACGGGAGATGAGCAGTACTTC.

J is TRBJ2-5 and V is TRBV6-2 or TRBV6-3; TRBD2 might be the D (6 bases). V lost 5 bases, J lost 7 bases, and 17 bases lay in between. This CDR3 contains 14 residues. From germline, CDR1 is MNHEY and CDR2 SVGEGT. The CDR3 here is CASSPGTPPPTQYF. Here the CDR3 DNA reads TGTGCCAGCAGTCCGGGGACTCCCCCGCCGACCCAGTACTTC.

This clone has only one observation. This chain connects TRBV6-5 to TRBJ2-5; D uncertain. Germline V CDR1 and CDR2: MNHEY, SVGAGI. The ends were cut back, 2 bases at V and 4 bases at J, with 8 bases in the middle. The CDR3 is made up of 13 amino acids. Here the CDR3 reads CASSYGNGETQYF. In DNA, the CDR3 is TGTGCCAGCAGTTACGGGAATGGAGAGACCCAGTACTTC.

The chain couples TRBV5-1 to TRBJ2-1; tentative D call: TRBD2 (5 bases). The germline V gene has CDR1 SGHRS and CDR2 YFSETQ. With 0 bases removed from V and 6 bases from J, the gap between germline ends came to 7 bases. The CDR3 has 13 residues. The CDR3 DNA follows: TGCGCCAGCAGCTTGGACAGCGGCAATGAGCAGTTCTTC. Translation gives CASSLDSGNEQFF. The variable domain in full, completed from reference TRBV5-1 and TRBJ2-1, reads KAGVTQTPRYLIKTRGQQVTLSCSPISGHRSVSWYQQTPGQGLQFLFEYFSETQRNKGNFPGRFSGRQFSNSRSEMNVSTLELGDSALYLCASSLDSGNEQFFGPGTRLTVL.

In its sample, this clone was seen once. The chain recombines TRBV1 with TRBJ2-4; no check of the table's D call, TRBD1, against the DNA was made. TRBV1 is a pseudogene segment. The CDR3 loop spans 18 amino acids. CDR3 coding DNA: TGCACCAGCAGCCCCCAGCACAGACAGGGACTAGCCAAAAACATTCAGTACTTC. It codes for CTSSPQHRQGLAKNIQYF.

The genes are TRBV5-4 and TRBJ1-1, with TRBD1 identical over 8 bases. With V trimmed by 4 bases and J by 2 bases, 10 bases remained unmatched. Germline V gives CDR1 SGHNT, CDR2 YYREEE (reference sequence). This CDR3 is 16 amino acids long. The CDR3 sequence: CASSRGRDRTNTEAFF. CDR3 DNA sequence: TGTGCCAGCAGCCGTGGGCGGGACAGGACAAACACTGAAGCTTTCTTT.

This sequence joins TRBV12-5 and TRBJ2-1; 12 bases are a match to TRBD2. Germline V gene lookup returns CDR1 LGHNT and CDR2 FRNRAP. The CDR3 runs to 15 residues. J gave up 9 bases and V 5 bases, and 8 bases lay outside the gene matches. This chain's CDR3 is CASGLTSGSLFEQFF. In DNA, the CDR3 is TGTGCTAGTGGTCTGACTAGCGGGAGTCTATTTGAGCAGTTCTTC.

This chain links TRBV12-3 or TRBV12-4 with TRBJ2-5, with D perhaps matching TRBD1 or TRBD2 (6 bases each). There are 13 residues in the CDR3. V lost 2 bases and J 7 bases, leaving 11 bases between the germline ends. CDR3 residues: CASSLRGDGTQYF. Written as DNA, the CDR3 is TGTGCCAGCAGTTTAAGGGGGGACGGGACCCAGTACTTC.

The V gene is TRBV2, the J gene TRBJ1-2; D gene unclear. Per the germline V gene, CDR1 is SNHLY and CDR2 is FYNNEI. CDR3 length: 12 amino acids. V was pared by 7 bases and J by 1 base, with 7 bases between. CDR3 sequence reads: CASKADNYGYTF. CDR3 DNA: TGTGCCAGCAAGGCCGATAACTATGGCTACACCTTC.

This clone was seen a single time. The chain couples TRBV11-2 to TRBJ1-4, with D possibly matching TRBD1 (5 bases). Germline V gene data show CDR1 as SGHAT and CDR2 as FQNNGV. The CDR3 extends over 16 amino acids. V was pared by 1 base and J by 8 bases, with 17 bases between. The CDR3 sequence: CASSLGPEGFAEKLFF. DNA for the CDR3: TGTGCCAGCAGCTTAGGGCCGGAGGGGTTCGCGGAAAAACTGTTTTTT. Full variable domain (rest looked up from reference TRBV11-2 and TRBJ1-4): EAGVAQSPRYKIIEKRQSVAFWCNPISGHATLYWYQQILGQGPKLLIQFQNNGVVDDSQLPKDRFSAERLKGVDSTLKIQPAKLEDSAVYLCASSLGPEGFAEKLFFGSGTQLSVL.

This chain joins TRBV27 and TRBJ2-4, with D possibly matching TRBD1 (6 bases). The CDR3 length is 15 residues. Trimming shortened V by 8 bases and J by 0 bases, and 14 bases separated the two germline ends. Germline V gene data show CDR1 as MNHEY and CDR2 as SMNVEV (reference sequence). The CDR3 DNA reads TGTGCCAGCTGGAGCCCAGGGGAAGCCAAAAACATTCAGTACTTC. It specifies CASWSPGEAKNIQYF.

The chain links TRBV3-1 (or the pseudogene TRBV3-2) to TRBJ1-1; D uncertain. CDR3 length equals 11 residues. Per germline, CDR1 LGHDT and CDR2 YNNKEL (reference sequence). V was shortened by 4 bases and J by 5 bases, with 5 bases between the two germline ends. Here the CDR3 reads CASSLHTEAFF. CDR3 nucleotides: TGTGCCAGCAGCCTTCATACTGAAGCTTTCTTT.

The rearrangement joins TRBV6-5 to TRBJ1-2; D gene ambiguous. The CDR3 consists of 15 residues. Germline-derived CDR1 and CDR2 are MNHEY and SVGAGI. The germline V and J ends were trimmed by 0 bases and 4 bases, with 12 bases remaining between them. Here the CDR3 reads CASSYSRRKGYGYTF. CDR3 coding DNA: TGTGCCAGCAGTTACTCGAGAAGGAAGGGCTATGGCTACACCTTC.

V and J are TRBV5-1 and TRBJ2-7; a weak D match, TRBD2 (5 bases). Germline lookup yields CDR1 SGHRS and CDR2 YFSETQ. CDR3 length: 14 residues. V was trimmed by 4 bases and J by 2 bases, leaving 13 bases between them. The CDR3 protein is CASSPPTNTYEQYF. The DNA for the CDR3 is TGCGCCAGCAGCCCACCGACTAATACCTACGAGCAGTACTTC. The entire variable domain, with the rest obtained from reference TRBV5-1 and TRBJ2-7, is as follows: KAGVTQTPRYLIKTRGQQVTLSCSPISGHRSVSWYQQTPGQGLQFLFEYFSETQRNKGNFPGRFSGRQFSNSRSEMNVSTLELGDSALYLCASSPPTNTYEQYFGPGTRLTVT.